This record concerns one TCR beta chain sequence. No antigen is known for it. Donation came from healthy HIV-negative adults that had no recent acute infections or vaccinations. Genomic DNA came from about 97 million PBMCs in unsorted samples. The data stem from a study of shared clonotypes between healthy human individuals. About 32,000 T cell genomes (about 270 ng DNA) went into each PBMC replicate. Profiling relied on immunoSEQ multiplex PCR, and the TCRdb table lists in-frame clones only, not all of them. This sample carries fewer than 600,000 clones, more than 65% of them seen once, and the ten largest clones take 10% to 15%. Findings and caveats of the study: Represented genetic and exposure-history diversity was restricted by having few donors.

The sample comprised PBMCs. The TCR comes from a woman aged 40 to 50 in good health. Some clones in this sample may be carry-over from other donors' samples.

CDR3 region: CAYRQAYEQYF. The CDR3, as DNA: TGTGCCTACCGACAGGCCTACGAGCAGTACTTC. This sequence joins TRBV30 and TRBJ2-7; a weak D match, TRBD1 (6 bases). Germline assignment: CDR1 GTSNPN and CDR2 SVGIG (reference sequence). V was cut by 7 bases and J by 2 bases, with 9 bases left in between. The CDR3 has 11 amino acids.